The 6 T cell receptor beta chains reported below all come from one sample, sequenced in a study of T cell responses to AZD1222 COVID-19 vaccine listed by TCRdb under 2021. The library was produced with the immunoSEQ multiplex PCR assay. TCRdb holds this immuneACCESS table with in-frame rearrangements only. Some clones are missing; in checked studies, unresolved V genes explain under half, and the rest has no known cause. The sample includes 150,000 to 180,000 clones, with around nine tenths observed a single time. In total, the top ten clones hold roughly 1.6% of the sample. Read against the paper, the sample's time point label means: about 28 days (+/-7) after the second vaccine dose. The sequencing here drew on peripheral blood, taken 28 days after the second AZD1222 dose. These receptors were obtained from an adult who received the AZD1222 COVID-19 vaccine.

The CDR3 is CASSSRGNTGELFF. DNA for the CDR3: TGTGCCAGCAGTTCCCGCGGGAACACCGGGGAGCTGTTTTTT. The rearrangement links TRBV27 to TRBJ2-2; D remains unclear. With 4 bases removed from V and 1 base from J, the gap between germline ends came to 7 bases. Germline V gene sequence: CDR1 MNHEY, CDR2 SMNVEV (reference sequence). This CDR3 has 14 amino acids.

V is TRBV3-1 (or the pseudogene TRBV3-2) and J is TRBJ1-1; no definite D call. The CDR3 is made up of 13 amino acids. Deletions cut 4 bases from V and 1 base from J, with 7 bases between. Germline V gene lookup returns CDR1 LGHDT and CDR2 YNNKEL (reference sequence). The CDR3 here is CASSPTRNTEAFF. DNA for the CDR3: TGTGCCAGCAGCCCCACGAGGAACACTGAAGCTTTCTTT.

The V gene is TRBV6-5, the J gene TRBJ2-7, with 7 bases fitting TRBD1. Per the germline V gene, CDR1 is MNHEY and CDR2 is SVGAGI. Trimming removed 6 bases from V and 5 bases from J; junction bases left unmatched: 7. This CDR3 has 13 residues. The CDR3 here is CASSLDRDNEQYF. CDR3 nucleotides: TGTGCCAGCAGCCTAGACAGGGACAACGAGCAGTACTTC.

The rearrangement uses TRBV7-2 and TRBJ2-1, with 10 bases aligning to TRBD2. This CDR3 has 16 residues. After removal of 1 base from V and 8 bases from J, the junction contained 8 bases not matched to a gene. Looked up from germline, CDR1 is SGHTA and CDR2 is FQGNSA. The CDR3 reads CASSLESGRAIDEQFF. The CDR3 DNA reads as TGTGCCAGCAGCTTAGAAAGCGGGAGGGCCATCGATGAGCAGTTCTTC.

J is TRBJ1-2 and V is TRBV12-3 or TRBV12-4, with D possibly matching TRBD1 (6 bases). The ends were cut back, 9 bases at V and 5 bases at J, with 13 bases in the middle. The CDR3 runs to 12 residues. DNA for the CDR3: TGTGCCAGTATACGAGGGGGGTATGGCTACACCTTC. Its protein product is CASIRGGYGYTF.

V usage is TRBV4-2 and J usage is TRBJ2-3; TRBD2 matches at 11 bases. Unmatched junction bases numbered 12, after V lost 0 bases and J lost 10 bases. The CDR3 runs to 17 residues. Germline V lookup: CDR1 LGHNA, CDR2 YNFKEQ. The CDR3 sequence: CASSQDVAGGGHLAQYF. CDR3 DNA: TGTGCCAGCAGCCAAGATGTAGCGGGGGGGGGCCATTTGGCGCAGTATTTT.